A selection of T cell receptor beta chains follows, all from one sample in a study of beta chain features in type 1 diabetes. This table comes from immunoSEQ multiplex PCR, and its TCRdb copy is limited to in-frame clones, with some not included. The sample shows 110,000 to 150,000 clones, 6.5% to 8.5% of them seen only once. The sample consisted of central memory CD4+ T cells from blood. Every receptor here comes from a woman in her thirties in good health. Both conserved end residues are part of each CDR3. The D gene is left open where the match is weak. Not every row has a clone size; where given, it reads once, few, many or a size class.

clone_size	v_call	j_call	d_call	cdr3_nt	cdr3_aa
few	TRBV7-9	TRBJ2-6	.	TGTGCCAGCAGCTTAATGGGGCGGATCTCTGGGGCCAACGTCCTGACTTTC	CASSLMGRISGANVLTF
few	TRBV19	TRBJ1-2	TRBD1	TGTGCCAGTAGGAACGGACAGGGGAACTATGGCTACACCTTC	CASRNGQGNYGYTF
many	TRBV15	TRBJ1-4	TRBD1	TGTGCCACCAGCAGATCCTTGGACAGGGGTGGGGAAAAACTGTTTTTT	CATSRSLDRGGEKLFF
.	TRBV7-9	TRBJ2-3	TRBD2	TGTGCCAGCAGCGCGAGCGGGGCCACAGATACGCAGTATTTT	CASSASGATDTQYF
.	TRBV28	TRBJ1-1	.	TGTGCCAGCACTCTTCCGACGGGAGGGTTTGAAGCTTTCTTT	CASTLPTGGFEAFF
many	TRBV7-9	TRBJ1-1	TRBD1	TGTGCCAGCAGTTTACAGGGGGCGATGAACACTGAAGCTTTCTTT	CASSLQGAMNTEAFF
many	TRBV7-6	TRBJ2-7	TRBD1	TGTGCCAGCAGCTCCCGGGGGACAGGGGGCAGCGAGCAGTACTTC	CASSSRGTGGSEQYF
.	TRBV28	TRBJ2-1	TRBD2	TGTGCCAGCAGTTTATTGGTGGCTAGCGGGGACAATGAGCAGTTCTTC	CASSLLVASGDNEQFF
.	TRBV11-2	TRBJ2-2	.	TGTGCCAGCAGCTTAGTGGTCCCTACGAGGTCCACGGTCGGGGAGCTGTTTTTT	CASSLVVPTRSTVGELFF
few	TRBV9	TRBJ2-1	.	TGTGCCAGCAGTCGGACTATACAAGCCTACAATGAGCAGTTCTTC	CASSRTIQAYNEQFF
few	TRBV5-4	TRBJ1-4	.	TGTGCCAGCAGTCGGAGACAAGTGGGGGGTGGGGAAAAACTGTTTTTT	CASSRRQVGGGEKLFF
.	TRBV18	TRBJ2-7	.	TGTGCCAGCTCACTAACGACAGGAGACGAGCAGTACTTC	CASSLTTGDEQYF
.	TRBV4-2	TRBJ2-1	TRBD1	TGTGCCAGCAGCCAAGTAGGGACAGGGGGCGGTGAGCAGTTCTTC	CASSQVGTGGGEQFF
few	TRBV7-2	TRBJ2-5	TRBD1	TGTGCCAGCAGCTTAGCCCCCGGGACAGGGGAAGAGACCCAGTACTTC	CASSLAPGTGEETQYF
.	TRBV9	TRBJ2-7	TRBD1	TGTGCCAGCAGCCCGGGACAGGGGAACGAGCAGTACTTC	CASSPGQGNEQYF
many	TRBV6-4	TRBJ2-7	.	TGTGCCACTCCACATTCCTACGAGCAGTACTTC	CATPHSYEQYF
few	TRBV9	TRBJ1-2	.	TGTGCCAGCAGCGTATCCTCAGGGTGGGGCTACACCTTC	CASSVSSGWGYTF
few	TRBV28	TRBJ1-2	TRBD1	TGTGCCAGCAGTAAGGGACAGGCCGCACGTGGGATTTTGGGCTACACCTTC	CASSKGQAARGILGYTF
few	TRBV28	TRBJ2-1	.	TGTGCCAGCATCCAGAATAATGAGCAGTTCTTC	CASIQNNEQFF
few	TRBV4-1	TRBJ2-3	.	TGCGCCAGCAGCCAAGATTCTGGCAGGTCAACAGATACGCAGTATTTT	CASSQDSGRSTDTQYF
.	TRBV4-2	TRBJ2-2	TRBD2	TGTGCCAGCAGCCCGGGACTAGCGGGAGGGAACACCGGGGAGCTGTTTTTT	CASSPGLAGGNTGELFF
few	TRBV7-9	TRBJ1-5	.	TGTGCCAGCAGCTTAACTGCGGGAAATCAGCCCCAGCATTTT	CASSLTAGNQPQHF
few	TRBV7-3	TRBJ2-1	.	TGTGCCAGCAGCTTAACAGGGGACAATGAGCAGTTCTTC	CASSLTGDNEQFF
few	TRBV28	TRBJ2-3	.	TGTGCCAGCAGTCTCCCCAGGGATCCGCAGTATTTT	CASSLPRDPQYF
.	TRBV4-2	TRBJ2-1	.	TGTGCCAGCAGCCAAGAAGCCCGGGAACCCACGGGGGAGCAGTTCTTC	CASSQEAREPTGEQFF
.	TRBV10-3	TRBJ2-5	.	TGTGCCATCAGTGCGGGGGAGACCCAGTACTTC	CAISAGETQYF
few	TRBV27	TRBJ2-3	TRBD2	TGTGCCAGCAGTTCAAAACCGAGGACTAGCGGCCTCACAGATACGCAGTATTTT	CASSSKPRTSGLTDTQYF